Included here is one T cell receptor (beta chain) sequence, with context. Its antigen is still unknown. This sample was included in a study of T-cell reconstitution after alpha-beta-depleted transplantation in children. Study-wide points: Recipient T cells and thymic progenitors that survived gave rise to the high TCRbeta diversity observed at day 60 in some patients.

Unique molecular identifiers were incorporated when the TCRbeta library was constructed. TCRdb called the PCR reads again in MiXCR, with one record for every CDR3 protein. The sample includes approximately 800,000 distinct CDR3 sequences, approximately 15% of them seen just once. Losses at the gene ends were 4 bases for V and 8 bases for J; bases not matched to a gene: 10. The CDR3 totals 14 residues. Germline CDR1 SQVTM, CDR2 ANQGSEA. This TCR was sampled from a male patient between 10 and 17 years old who had a stem cell transplant for acute lymphoblastic leukemia, so the T cells may come from the graft donor. The source was PBMCs, mostly from graft donor cells, collected 360 days after TCRalphabeta/CD19-depleted stem cell transplant. This chain joins TRBV29-1 and TRBJ2-1; 8 nucleotides align to TRBD2. CDR3 nucleotide sequence: TGCAGCGTTGTTACTGCGGGAGGATGGGATGAGCAGTTCTTC. It translates to CSVVTAGGWDEQFF.